This T cell receptor beta chain was retrieved from a study of cytomegalovirus exposure and HLA in healthy donors. Study-level results: Earlier results showed most TCR beta V segments being productive about 87% or about 30% of the time. An assumption of roughly uniform sequencing depth across donors underlay the presence/absence analyses.

With 60 Vbeta and 13 Jbeta primers, the PCR was carried out. The assay was immunoSEQ multiplex PCR, and TCRdb's table has in-frame clones only and misses some. This table has approximately 120,000 clones, roughly 80% appearing once. Trimming cost V 3 bases and J 6 bases; bases outside gene matches: 8. The CDR3 sequence is 15 residues long. Germline-derived CDR1 and CDR2 are KGHSH and LQKENI. There are a few counts of this clone. What it recognizes is unknown. The sequence derives from a man aged 18 to 29 in good health and CMV-seropositive. The sequenced material came from PBMCs. This chain connects TRBV18 to TRBJ1-2, with 9 bases fitting TRBD1. CDR3 nucleotides: TGTGCCAGCTCACCTCAGGGGACAGGGTTAAATGGCTACACCTTC. This sequence encodes CASSPQGTGLNGYTF.